This TCR beta chain emerged from a study of blood T cells in healthy people across ages. The second PCR ran roughly 6 to 12 cycles with a sample-barcoded 5' primer and J-beta primers. TCRdb reprocessed the 5' RACE reads via MiXCR and lists one record per CDR3 protein. The sample shows about a million distinct CDR3 sequences, just over 50% of them seen only once. CDR3 length: 15 amino acids. Germline CDR1 LGHNA, CDR2 YNFKEQ. Trimming cost V 2 bases and J 0 bases, with 10 bases left between them. Each sample used at least 7 million PBMCs. This clonotype was sampled from a woman in her sixties in good health. Sequenced: blood. V is TRBV4-2 and J is TRBJ2-5; D perhaps matches TRBD1 (6 bases). CDR3 DNA sequence: TGTGCCAGCAGCCAAAAGGCAGGGGACCAAGAGACCCAGTACTTC. Encoded protein: CASSQKAGDQETQYF.